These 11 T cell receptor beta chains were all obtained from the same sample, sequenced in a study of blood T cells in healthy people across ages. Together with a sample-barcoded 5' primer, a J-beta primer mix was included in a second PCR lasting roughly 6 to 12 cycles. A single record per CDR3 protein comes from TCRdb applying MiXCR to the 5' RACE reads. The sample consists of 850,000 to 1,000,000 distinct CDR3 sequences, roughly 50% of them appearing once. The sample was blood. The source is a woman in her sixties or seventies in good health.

In DNA form, the CDR3 reads TGTGCCACCAGCAACCCCTCAAGAGGGAATGAGCAGTTCTTC. Translating gives CATSNPSRGNEQFF. This rearrangement joins TRBV15 to TRBJ2-1, with D maybe TRBD2 (5 bases). V was cut by 4 bases and J by 7 bases, with 14 bases left in between. This CDR3 has 14 residues. Germline lookup yields CDR1 LNHNV and CDR2 YYDKDF (reference sequence).

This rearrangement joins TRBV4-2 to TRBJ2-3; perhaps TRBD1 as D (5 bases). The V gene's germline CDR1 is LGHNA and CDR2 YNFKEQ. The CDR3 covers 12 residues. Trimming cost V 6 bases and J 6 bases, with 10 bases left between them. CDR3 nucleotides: TGTGCCAGCAGGGACAACGGGGATACGCAGTATTTT. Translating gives CASRDNGDTQYF.

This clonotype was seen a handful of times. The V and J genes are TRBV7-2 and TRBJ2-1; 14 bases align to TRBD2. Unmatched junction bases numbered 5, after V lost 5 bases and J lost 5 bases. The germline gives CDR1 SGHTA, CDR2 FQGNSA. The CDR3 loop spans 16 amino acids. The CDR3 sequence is CASSRRLAGGDNEQFF. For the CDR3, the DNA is TGTGCCAGCAGCCGAAGACTAGCGGGAGGGGACAATGAGCAGTTCTTC.

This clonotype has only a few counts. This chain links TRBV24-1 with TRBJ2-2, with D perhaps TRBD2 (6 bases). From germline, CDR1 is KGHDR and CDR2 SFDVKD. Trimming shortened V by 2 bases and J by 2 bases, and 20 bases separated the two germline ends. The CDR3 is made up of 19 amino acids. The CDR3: CATSDWSGGSGGNTGELFF. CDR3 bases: TGTGCCACCAGTGATTGGTCCGGGGGAAGCGGAGGAAACACCGGGGAGCTGTTTTTT.

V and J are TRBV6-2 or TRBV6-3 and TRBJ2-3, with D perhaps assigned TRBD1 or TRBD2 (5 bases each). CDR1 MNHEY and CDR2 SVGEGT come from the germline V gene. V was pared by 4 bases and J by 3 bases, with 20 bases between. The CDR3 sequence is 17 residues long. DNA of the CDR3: TGTGCCAGCAGTTCGGTCCCGGGGCGCCGGACAACAGATACGCAGTATTTT. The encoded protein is CASSSVPGRRTTDTQYF.

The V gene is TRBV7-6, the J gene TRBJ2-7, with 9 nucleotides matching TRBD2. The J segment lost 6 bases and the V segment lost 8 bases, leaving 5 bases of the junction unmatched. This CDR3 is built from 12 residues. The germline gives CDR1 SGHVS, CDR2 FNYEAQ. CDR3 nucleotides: TGTGCCAGCCGTCCAGCGGGAGGCGAGCAGTACTTC. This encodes CASRPAGGEQYF. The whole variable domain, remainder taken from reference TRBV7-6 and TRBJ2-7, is GAGVSQSPRYKVTKRGQDVALRCDPISGHVSLYWYRQALGQGPEFLTYFNYEAQQDKSGLPNDRFSAERPEGSISTLTIQRTEQRDSAMYRCASRPAGGEQYFGPGTRLTVT.

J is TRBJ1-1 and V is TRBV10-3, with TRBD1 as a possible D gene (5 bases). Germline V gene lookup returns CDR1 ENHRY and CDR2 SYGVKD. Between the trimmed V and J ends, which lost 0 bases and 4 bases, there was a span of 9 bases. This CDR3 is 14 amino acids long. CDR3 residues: CAISESNGGTEAFF. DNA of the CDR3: TGTGCCATCAGTGAGTCAAACGGGGGCACTGAAGCTTTCTTT.

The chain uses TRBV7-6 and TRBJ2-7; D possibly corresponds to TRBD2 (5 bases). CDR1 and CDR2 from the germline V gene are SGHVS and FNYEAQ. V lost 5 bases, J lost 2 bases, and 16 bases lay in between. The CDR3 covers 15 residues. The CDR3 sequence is CASSPQSGPAYEQYF. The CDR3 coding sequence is TGTGCCAGCAGCCCCCAAAGCGGACCTGCCTACGAGCAGTACTTC.

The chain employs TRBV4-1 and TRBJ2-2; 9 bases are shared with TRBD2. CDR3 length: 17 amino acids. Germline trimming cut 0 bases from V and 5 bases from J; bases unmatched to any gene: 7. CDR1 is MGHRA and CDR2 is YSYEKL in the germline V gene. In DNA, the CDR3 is TGCGCCAGCAGCCAAGACCCTAGCGGGAAGCGTACCGGGGAGCTGTTTTTT. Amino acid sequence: CASSQDPSGKRTGELFF.

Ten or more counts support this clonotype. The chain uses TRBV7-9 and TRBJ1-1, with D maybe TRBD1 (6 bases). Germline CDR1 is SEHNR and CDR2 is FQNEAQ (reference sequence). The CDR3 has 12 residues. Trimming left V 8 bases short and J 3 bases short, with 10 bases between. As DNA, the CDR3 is TGTGCCAGCGGACAGAGGTACACTGAAGCTTTCTTT. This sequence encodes CASGQRYTEAFF.

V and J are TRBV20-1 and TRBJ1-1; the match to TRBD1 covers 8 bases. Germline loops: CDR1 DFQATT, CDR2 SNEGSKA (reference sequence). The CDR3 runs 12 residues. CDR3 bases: TGCAGGGGCGGACAGGGAAACACTGAAGCTTTCTTT. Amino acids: CRGGQGNTEAFF.